This T cell receptor (beta chain) comes out of a study of T cell repertoires in cytomegalovirus infection. Study overall: Indications of both CMV infection and matching HLA type were provided by public TCR beta signatures.

Trimming removed 0 bases from V and 8 bases from J, with 13 bases in between. This CDR3 region has 14 residues. Germline V gene lookup returns CDR1 LGHNA and CDR2 YSLEER. One entry per CDR3 protein results from TCRdb running MiXCR on the reads. Among some 220,000 distinct CDR3 sequences listed, over 9% were seen once. The source is a human donor in good health (CMV status not recorded). Some clones in this sample may be carry-over from other donors' samples. The sequencing input was PBMCs. This chain uses TRBV4-3 with TRBJ1-2; D remains ambiguous. The CDR3 loop is CASSQEKDLRGYTF. CDR3 in DNA: TGCGCCAGCAGCCAAGAAAAGGACCTACGGGGCTACACCTTC.